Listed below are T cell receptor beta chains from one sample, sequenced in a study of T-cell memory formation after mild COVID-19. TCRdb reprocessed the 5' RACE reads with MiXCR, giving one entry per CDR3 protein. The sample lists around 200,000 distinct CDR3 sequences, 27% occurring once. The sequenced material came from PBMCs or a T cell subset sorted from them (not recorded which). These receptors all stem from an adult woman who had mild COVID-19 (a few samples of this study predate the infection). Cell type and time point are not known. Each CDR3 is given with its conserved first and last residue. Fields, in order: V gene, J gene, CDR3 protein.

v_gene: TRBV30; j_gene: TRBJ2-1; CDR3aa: CAWINHVNEQFF
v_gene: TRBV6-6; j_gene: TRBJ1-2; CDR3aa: CASSYPDLGRYGYTF
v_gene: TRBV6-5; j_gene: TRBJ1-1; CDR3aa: CASSRTGNTEAFF
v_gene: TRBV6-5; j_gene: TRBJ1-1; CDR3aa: CASSVGRPMNTEAFF
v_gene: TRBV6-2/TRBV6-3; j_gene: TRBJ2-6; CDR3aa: CASRWGTGANVLTF
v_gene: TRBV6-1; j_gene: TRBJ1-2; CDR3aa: CASSGLRVSGGYTF
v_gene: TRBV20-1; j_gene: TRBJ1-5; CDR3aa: CSANGNSNQPQHF
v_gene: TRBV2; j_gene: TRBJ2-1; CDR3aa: CASSNELAGNEQFF
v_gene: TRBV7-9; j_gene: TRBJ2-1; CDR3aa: CASSLATSGRLNEQFF
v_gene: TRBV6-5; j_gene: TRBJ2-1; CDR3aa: CASRSTLAGGLQFF
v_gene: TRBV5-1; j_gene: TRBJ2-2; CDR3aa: CASSFFRGELFF
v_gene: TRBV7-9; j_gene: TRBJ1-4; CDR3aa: CASSLVPRANEKLFF
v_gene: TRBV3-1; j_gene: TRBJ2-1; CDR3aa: CASSQDVSRGEQFF
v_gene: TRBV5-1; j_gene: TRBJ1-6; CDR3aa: CASSLGTVYNSPLHF
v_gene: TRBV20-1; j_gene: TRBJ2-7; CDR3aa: CSARRTGSSGEQYF